Presented here are 15 T cell receptor beta chains from one specimen sequenced in a study of blood T cell repertoires in COVID-19. Repertoires were generated with immunoSEQ multiplex PCR, while TCRdb's copy carries only in-frame clones and drops some. Of 150,000 to 200,000 clones listed, 70% to 85% are singletons. Sequencing was performed on PBMCs or T cells enriched from blood (not recorded which). The receptors come from a woman in her forties or fifties who had recovered from COVID-19.

This chain connects TRBV19 to TRBJ2-5; D is ambiguous. The CDR3 runs 14 residues. Trimming removed 7 bases from V and 5 bases from J, with 17 bases in between. Germline CDR1 LNHDA, CDR2 SQIVND (reference sequence). CDR3: CASKSGGLGETQYF. Here the CDR3 DNA reads TGTGCCAGTAAAAGTGGTGGATTGGGCGAGACCCAGTACTTC. The full variable domain, with the rest looked up from reference TRBV19 and TRBJ2-5, is DGGITQSPKYLFRKEGQNVTLSCEQNLNHDAMYWYRQDPGQGLRLIYYSQIVNDFQKGDIAEGYSVSREKKESFPLTVTSAQKNPTAFYLCASKSGGLGETQYFGPGTRLLVL.

The chain has TRBV3-1 (or the pseudogene TRBV3-2) and TRBJ1-2; no firm D call. V lost 1 base and J 2 bases, leaving 8 bases between the germline ends. Germline lookup yields CDR1 LGHDT and CDR2 YNNKEL (reference sequence). The length of the CDR3 is 14 residues. CDR3 residues: CASSQVGVNYGYTF. As DNA, the CDR3 is TGTGCCAGCAGCCAAGTGGGAGTAAACTATGGCTACACCTTC.

The gene calls are TRBV7-6 and TRBJ2-7, with D perhaps TRBD1 (5 bases). V lost 5 bases and J 2 bases, leaving 13 bases between the germline ends. The CDR3 consists of 14 residues. Germline V lookup: CDR1 SGHVS, CDR2 FNYEAQ. The CDR3 bases are TGTGCCAGCAGCCCCCAGACAGCTCCCTACGAGCAGTACTTC. This gives the protein CASSPQTAPYEQYF.

The table lists this clone with a count of one. The V call is TRBV5-1, the J call TRBJ2-7, with TRBD2 matching over 13 bases. CDR1 is SGHRS and CDR2 is YFSETQ in the germline V gene. V was clipped by 4 bases and J by 5 bases; unmatched bases: 6. The CDR3 runs to 15 residues. The CDR3 DNA is TGCGCCAGCAGCCCCGGACTAGCGGGAGTCGACGAGCAGTACTTC. It specifies CASSPGLAGVDEQYF.

This clone has only a few counts. The CDR3 protein is CASNGNSGNTIYF. CDR3 nucleotides: TGTGCCAGCAACGGGAACTCTGGAAACACCATATATTTT. The genes are TRBV12-3 or TRBV12-4 and TRBJ1-3, with D uncertain. V lost 7 bases, J lost 0 bases, and 7 bases lay in between. This CDR3 has 13 residues.

The chain couples TRBV7-9 to TRBJ1-6; tentatively, D is TRBD1 (5 bases). The CDR3 runs to 16 residues. Looked up from germline, CDR1 is SEHNR and CDR2 is FQNEAQ (reference sequence). Trimming took off 5 bases at V and 10 bases at J, with 21 bases between the two ends. The CDR3 here is CASSTGGAPRGSPLHF. In nucleotides, the CDR3 is TGTGCCAGCAGCACAGGAGGGGCCCCAAGGGGCTCACCCCTCCACTTT. Supplemented by reference TRBV7-9 and TRBJ1-6, the full variable domain reads DTGVSQNPRHKITKRGQNVTFRCDPISEHNRLYWYRQTLGQGPEFLTYFQNEAQLEKSRLLSDRFSAERPKGSFSTLEIQRTEQGDSAMYLCASSTGGAPRGSPLHFGNGTRLTVT.

This chain links TRBV24-1 with TRBJ2-1, with 9 bases that match TRBD2. This CDR3 is built from 14 residues. Germline-derived CDR1 and CDR2 are KGHDR and SFDVKD. V gave up 4 bases and J gave up 6 bases; unmatched junction bases: 3. The CDR3 sequence: CATSELTSGNEQFF. Here the CDR3 DNA reads TGTGCCACCAGTGAGCTGACTAGCGGCAATGAGCAGTTCTTC.

The V call is TRBV27, the J call TRBJ2-2, with a possible D match to TRBD1 (5 bases). CDR1 is MNHEY, CDR2 SMNVEV, per germline (reference sequence). The CDR3 extends over 16 amino acids. V shed 2 bases and J shed 5 bases, with 15 bases lying between them. CDR3 bases: TGTGCCAGCAGTTTAAGGGGCGACGATTCTACCGGGGAGCTGTTTTTT. Its protein is CASSLRGDDSTGELFF.

The CDR3: CASSAGQGSYNSPLHF. The CDR3 bases are TGTGCCAGCTCCGCGGGGCAGGGCTCCTATAATTCACCCCTCCACTTT. The chain couples TRBV18 to TRBJ1-6, with D tentatively TRBD1 (5 bases). The CDR3 covers 16 residues. Trimming cost V 6 bases and J 0 bases, with 12 bases left between them. CDR1 is KGHSH and CDR2 is LQKENI in the germline V gene.

The chain combines TRBV5-6 with TRBJ2-7; perhaps TRBD2 as D (6 bases). CDR1 is SGHDT, CDR2 YYEEEE, per germline. Trimming left V 0 bases short and J 5 bases short, with 9 bases between. This CDR3 is built from 13 residues. The CDR3 is CASSLGGAHEQYF. The CDR3 nucleotides read TGTGCCAGCAGCTTGGGCGGGGCCCACGAGCAGTACTTC.

This clone was seen a few times. The chain joins TRBV24-1 to TRBJ2-1; 9 nucleotides line up with TRBD2. Germline loops: CDR1 KGHDR, CDR2 SFDVKD. The CDR3 covers 17 residues. Trimming cost V 1 base and J 4 bases; bases outside gene matches: 7. Here the CDR3 DNA reads TGTGCCACCAGTGATTTTAGGGCTAGCGGGGCTTACAATGAGCAGTTCTTC. Protein product: CATSDFRASGAYNEQFF.

The chain employs TRBV28 and TRBJ2-3; no clear D. With 5 bases removed from V and 0 bases from J, the gap between germline ends came to 18 bases. The length of the CDR3 is 17 residues. Germline V CDR1 and CDR2: MDHEN, SYDVKM. The DNA for the CDR3 is TGTGCCAGCAGTCCCTCCTTTGCTGCGGCTAGCACAGATACGCAGTATTTT. It codes for CASSPSFAAASTDTQYF.

This clone was seen a single time. This chain uses TRBV7-2 with TRBJ2-7; 8 bases fit TRBD2. V lost 2 bases, J lost 6 bases, and 9 bases stayed unmatched. Germline CDR1 and CDR2: SGHTA and FQGNSA. The CDR3 is 15 amino acids. The CDR3 region has the DNA TGTGCCAGCAGCTTAACGGGAGGGCTGGCGGGCGAGCAGTACTTC. It encodes CASSLTGGLAGEQYF.

This clone showed up just once. This chain links TRBV5-8 with TRBJ1-3; the D gene is possibly TRBD1 (5 bases). Germline CDR1 is SGHTS and CDR2 is YDEGEE. Trimming stripped 4 bases from V and 5 bases from J, with 28 bases between. The CDR3 consists of 19 residues. In DNA, the CDR3 is TGTGCCAGCAGCCATGGCAGGGTAATTTACGGCGAAGATAGAAACACCATATATTTT. It codes for CASSHGRVIYGEDRNTIYF.

This clone has just one count. The chain has TRBV7-9 and TRBJ1-1; no clear D gene. V shed 2 bases and J shed 6 bases, with 10 bases lying between them. The CDR3 runs to 13 residues. The germline V gene encodes CDR1 SEHNR and CDR2 FQNEAQ (reference sequence). The CDR3 bases are TGTGCCAGCAGCTTATACAGCCCCCCTGAAGCTTTCTTT. Residues: CASSLYSPPEAFF.